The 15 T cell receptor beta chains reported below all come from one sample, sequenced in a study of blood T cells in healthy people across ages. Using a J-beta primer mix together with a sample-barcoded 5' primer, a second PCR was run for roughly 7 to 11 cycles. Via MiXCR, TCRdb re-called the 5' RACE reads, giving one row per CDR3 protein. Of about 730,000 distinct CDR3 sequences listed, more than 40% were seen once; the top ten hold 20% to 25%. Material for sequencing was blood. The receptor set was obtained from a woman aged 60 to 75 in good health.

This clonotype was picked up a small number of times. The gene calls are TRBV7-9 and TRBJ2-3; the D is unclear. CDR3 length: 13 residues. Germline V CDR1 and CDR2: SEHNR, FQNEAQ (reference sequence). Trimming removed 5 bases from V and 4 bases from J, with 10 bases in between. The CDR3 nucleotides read TGTGCCAGCAGCCCGACCCATTCAGATACGCAGTATTTT. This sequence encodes CASSPTHSDTQYF.

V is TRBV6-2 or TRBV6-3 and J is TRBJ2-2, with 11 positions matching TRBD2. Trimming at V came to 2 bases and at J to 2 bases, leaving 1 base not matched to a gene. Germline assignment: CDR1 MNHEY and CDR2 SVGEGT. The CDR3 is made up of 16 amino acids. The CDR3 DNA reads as TGTGCCAGCAGTTACCGACTAGCGGGAAACACCGGGGAGCTGTTTTTT. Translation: CASSYRLAGNTGELFF.

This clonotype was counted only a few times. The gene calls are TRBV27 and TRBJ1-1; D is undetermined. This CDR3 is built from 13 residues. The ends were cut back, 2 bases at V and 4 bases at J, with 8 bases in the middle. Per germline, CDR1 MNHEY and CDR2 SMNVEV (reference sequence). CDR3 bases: TGTGCCAGCAGTTTAAAAGGGAGCACTGAAGCTTTCTTT. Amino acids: CASSLKGSTEAFF.

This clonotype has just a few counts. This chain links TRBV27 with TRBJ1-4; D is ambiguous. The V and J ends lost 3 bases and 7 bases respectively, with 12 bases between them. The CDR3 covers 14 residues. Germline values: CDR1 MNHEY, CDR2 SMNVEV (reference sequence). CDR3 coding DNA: TGTGCCAGCAGTTTTGGGCAGGCCGCTGAAAAACTGTTTTTT. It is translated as CASSFGQAAEKLFF.

This chain's CDR3 is CASWAKDRGYEQYF. CDR3 nucleotides: TGTGCCAGCTGGGCTAAGGACAGAGGATACGAGCAGTACTTC. The chain links TRBV28 to TRBJ2-7; maybe TRBD1 (6 bases). Looked up from germline, CDR1 is MDHEN and CDR2 is SYDVKM. V was shortened by 8 bases and J by 4 bases, with 18 bases between the two germline ends. CDR3 size: 14 residues.

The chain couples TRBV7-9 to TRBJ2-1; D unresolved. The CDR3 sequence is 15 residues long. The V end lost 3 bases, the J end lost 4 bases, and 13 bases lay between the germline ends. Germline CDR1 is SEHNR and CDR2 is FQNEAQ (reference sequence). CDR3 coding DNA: TGTGCCAGCAGCTTCGACCACAATGGGTACAATGAGCAGTTCTTC. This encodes CASSFDHNGYNEQFF.

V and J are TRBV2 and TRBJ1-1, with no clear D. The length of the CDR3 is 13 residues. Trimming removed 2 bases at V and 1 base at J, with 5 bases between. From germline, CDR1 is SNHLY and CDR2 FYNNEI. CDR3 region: CASSEPENTEAFF. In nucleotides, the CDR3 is TGTGCCAGCAGTGAACCGGAGAACACTGAAGCTTTCTTT.

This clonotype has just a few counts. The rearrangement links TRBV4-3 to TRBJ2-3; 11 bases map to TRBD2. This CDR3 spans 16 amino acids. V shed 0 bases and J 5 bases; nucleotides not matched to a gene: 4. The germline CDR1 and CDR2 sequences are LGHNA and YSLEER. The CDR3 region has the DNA TGCGCCAGCAGCCAAGAACTAGCGGGAGTCGGAGATACGCAGTATTTT. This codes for CASSQELAGVGDTQYF.

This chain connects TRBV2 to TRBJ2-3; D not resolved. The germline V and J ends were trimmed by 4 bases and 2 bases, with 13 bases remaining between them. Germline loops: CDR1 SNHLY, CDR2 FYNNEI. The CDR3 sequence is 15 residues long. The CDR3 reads CASSAKGRDTDTQYF. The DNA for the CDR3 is TGTGCCAGCAGTGCAAAGGGAAGGGACACAGATACGCAGTATTTT.

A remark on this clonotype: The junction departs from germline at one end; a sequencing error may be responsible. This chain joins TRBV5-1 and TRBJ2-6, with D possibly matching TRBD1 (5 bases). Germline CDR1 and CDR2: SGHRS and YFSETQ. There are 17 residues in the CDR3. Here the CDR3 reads CASSLGIVASGASVLTF. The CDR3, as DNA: TGCGCCAGCAGCTTGGGGATCGTGGCCTCTGGGGCCAGCGTCCTGACTTTC.

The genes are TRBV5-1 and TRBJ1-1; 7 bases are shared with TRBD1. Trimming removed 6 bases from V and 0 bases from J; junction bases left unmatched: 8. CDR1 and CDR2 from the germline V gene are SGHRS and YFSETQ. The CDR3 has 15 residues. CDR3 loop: CASTRETGLNTEAFF. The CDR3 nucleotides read TGCGCCAGCACCCGTGAGACAGGGCTGAACACTGAAGCTTTCTTT.

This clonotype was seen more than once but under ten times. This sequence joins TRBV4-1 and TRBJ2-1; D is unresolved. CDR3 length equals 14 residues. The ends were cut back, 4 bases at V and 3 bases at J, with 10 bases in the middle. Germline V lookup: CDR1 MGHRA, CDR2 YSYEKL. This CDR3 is CASSLEINYNEQFF. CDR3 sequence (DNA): TGCGCCAGCAGCCTAGAAATTAACTACAATGAGCAGTTCTTC.

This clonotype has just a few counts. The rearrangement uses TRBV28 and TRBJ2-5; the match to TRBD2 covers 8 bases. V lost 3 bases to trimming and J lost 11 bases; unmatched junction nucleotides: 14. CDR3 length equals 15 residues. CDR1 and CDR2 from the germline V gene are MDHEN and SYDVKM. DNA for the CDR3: TGTGCCAGCAGTTTCTCGAGCGGGAGAACGGGGGAGCAGTACTTC. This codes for CASSFSSGRTGEQYF.

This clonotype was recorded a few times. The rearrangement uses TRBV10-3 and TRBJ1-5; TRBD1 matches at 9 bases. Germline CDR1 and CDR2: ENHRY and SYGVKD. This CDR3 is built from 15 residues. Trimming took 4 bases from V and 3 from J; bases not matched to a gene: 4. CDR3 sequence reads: CAISAGTGNNQPQHF. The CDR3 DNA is TGTGCCATCAGTGCCGGGACAGGGAACAATCAGCCCCAGCATTTT.

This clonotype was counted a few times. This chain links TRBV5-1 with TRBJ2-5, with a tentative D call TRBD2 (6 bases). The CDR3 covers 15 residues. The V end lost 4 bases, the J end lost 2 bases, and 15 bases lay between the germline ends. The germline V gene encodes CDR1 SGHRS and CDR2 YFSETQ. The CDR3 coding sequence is TGCGCCAGCAGCCCAACGTCACGGGGGCAAGAGACCCAGTACTTC. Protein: CASSPTSRGQETQYF.